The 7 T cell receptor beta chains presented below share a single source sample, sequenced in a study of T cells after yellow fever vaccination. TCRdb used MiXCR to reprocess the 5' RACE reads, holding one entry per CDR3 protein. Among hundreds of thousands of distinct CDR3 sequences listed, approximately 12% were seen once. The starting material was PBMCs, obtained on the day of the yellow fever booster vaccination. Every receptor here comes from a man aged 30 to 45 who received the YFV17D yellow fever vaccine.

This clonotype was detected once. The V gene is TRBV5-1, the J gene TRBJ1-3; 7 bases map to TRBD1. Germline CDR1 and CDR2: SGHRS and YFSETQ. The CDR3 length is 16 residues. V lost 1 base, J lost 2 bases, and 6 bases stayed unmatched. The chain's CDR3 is CASSLRQGMTGNTIYF. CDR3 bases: TGCGCCAGCAGCTTGAGACAGGGCATGACTGGAAACACCATATATTTT.

The CDR3 DNA is TGTGCCAGCAGCGGATCCGGGACAGGGCATGGTGAGCAGTTCTTC. Protein: CASSGSGTGHGEQFF. This chain joins TRBV9 and TRBJ2-1; 9 nucleotides agree with TRBD1. CDR1 and CDR2 from the germline V gene are SGDLS and YYNGEE. The CDR3 is 15 amino acids. Trimming removed 3 bases from V and 9 bases from J; junction bases left unmatched: 10.

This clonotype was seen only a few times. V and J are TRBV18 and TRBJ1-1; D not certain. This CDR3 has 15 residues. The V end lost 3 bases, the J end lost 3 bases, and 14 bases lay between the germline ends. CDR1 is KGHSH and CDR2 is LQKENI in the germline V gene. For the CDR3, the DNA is TGTGCCAGCTCACCGGTGGCAGGTGGCGACACTGAAGCTTTCTTT. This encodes CASSPVAGGDTEAFF.

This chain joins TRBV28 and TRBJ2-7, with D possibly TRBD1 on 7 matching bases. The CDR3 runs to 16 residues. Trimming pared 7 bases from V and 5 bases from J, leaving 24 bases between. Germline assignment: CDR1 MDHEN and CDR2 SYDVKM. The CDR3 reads CASTLIGGRGLHEQYF. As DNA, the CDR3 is TGTGCCAGCACCCTAATAGGGGGCAGGGGACTCCACGAGCAGTACTTC.

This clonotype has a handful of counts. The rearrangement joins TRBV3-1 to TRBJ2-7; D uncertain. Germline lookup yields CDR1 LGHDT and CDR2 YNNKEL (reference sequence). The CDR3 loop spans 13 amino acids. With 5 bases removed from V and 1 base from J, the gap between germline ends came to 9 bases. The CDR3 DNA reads TGTGCCAGCAGCGTTCGGCGGTCCTACGAGCAGTACTTC. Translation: CASSVRRSYEQYF.

The CDR3 nucleotides read TGTGCCAGTAGTATCGACAGGGGAAACTATGGCTACACCTTC. This translates into CASSIDRGNYGYTF. V is TRBV19 and J is TRBJ1-2; 8 bases are a match to TRBD1. Germline lookup yields CDR1 LNHDA and CDR2 SQIVND (reference sequence). This CDR3 spans 14 amino acids. Trimming at V came to 3 bases and at J to 2 bases, leaving 2 bases not matched to a gene.

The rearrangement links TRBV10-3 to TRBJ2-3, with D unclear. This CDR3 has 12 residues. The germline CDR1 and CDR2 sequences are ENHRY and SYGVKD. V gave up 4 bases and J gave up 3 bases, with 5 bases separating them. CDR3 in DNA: TGTGCCATCAGTGGGGTTACAGATACGCAGTATTTT. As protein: CAISGVTDTQYF.